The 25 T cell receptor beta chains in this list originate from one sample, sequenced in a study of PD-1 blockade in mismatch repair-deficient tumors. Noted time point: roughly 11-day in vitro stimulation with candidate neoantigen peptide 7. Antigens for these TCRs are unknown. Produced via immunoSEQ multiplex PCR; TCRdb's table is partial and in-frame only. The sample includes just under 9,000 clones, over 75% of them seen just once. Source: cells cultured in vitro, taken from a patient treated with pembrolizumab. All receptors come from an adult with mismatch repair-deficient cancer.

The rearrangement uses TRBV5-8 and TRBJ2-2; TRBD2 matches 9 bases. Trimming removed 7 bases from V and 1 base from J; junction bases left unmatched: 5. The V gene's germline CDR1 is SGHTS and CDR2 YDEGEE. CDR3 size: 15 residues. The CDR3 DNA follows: TGTGCCAGCGTGCCACTAGCGGGGAACACCGGGGAGCTGTTTTTT. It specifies CASVPLAGNTGELFF.

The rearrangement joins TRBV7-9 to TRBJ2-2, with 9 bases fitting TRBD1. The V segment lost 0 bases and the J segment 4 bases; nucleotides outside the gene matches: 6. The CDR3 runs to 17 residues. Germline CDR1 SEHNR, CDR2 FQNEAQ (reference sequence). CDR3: CASSLALGQGGTGELFF. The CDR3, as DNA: TGTGCCAGCAGCTTAGCGCTGGGACAGGGCGGCACCGGGGAGCTGTTTTTT.

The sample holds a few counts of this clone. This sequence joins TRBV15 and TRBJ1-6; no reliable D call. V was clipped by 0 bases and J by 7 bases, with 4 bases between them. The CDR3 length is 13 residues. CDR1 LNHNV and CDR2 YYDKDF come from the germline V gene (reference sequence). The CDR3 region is CATSREENSPLHF. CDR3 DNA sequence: TGTGCCACCAGCAGAGAAGAGAATTCACCCCTCCACTTT.

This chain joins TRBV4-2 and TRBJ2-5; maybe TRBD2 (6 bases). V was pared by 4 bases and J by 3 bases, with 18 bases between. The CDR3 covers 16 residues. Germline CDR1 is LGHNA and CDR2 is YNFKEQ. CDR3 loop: CASSPAGGPGEETQYF. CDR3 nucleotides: TGTGCCAGCAGCCCAGCCGGGGGTCCGGGAGAAGAGACCCAGTACTTC.

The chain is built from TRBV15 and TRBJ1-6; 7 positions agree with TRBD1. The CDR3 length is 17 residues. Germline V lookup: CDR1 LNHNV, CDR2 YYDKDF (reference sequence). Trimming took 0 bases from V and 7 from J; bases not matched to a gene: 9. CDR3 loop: CATSRDPRQGANSPLHF. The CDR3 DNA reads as TGTGCCACCAGCAGAGACCCTAGACAGGGAGCCAATTCACCCCTCCACTTT.

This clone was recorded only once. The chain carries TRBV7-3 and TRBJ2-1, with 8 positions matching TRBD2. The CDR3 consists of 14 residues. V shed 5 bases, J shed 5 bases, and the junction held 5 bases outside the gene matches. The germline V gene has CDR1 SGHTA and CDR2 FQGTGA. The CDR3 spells CASSREGSNNEQFF. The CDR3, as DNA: TGTGCCAGCAGCCGGGAGGGCTCTAACAATGAGCAGTTCTTC.

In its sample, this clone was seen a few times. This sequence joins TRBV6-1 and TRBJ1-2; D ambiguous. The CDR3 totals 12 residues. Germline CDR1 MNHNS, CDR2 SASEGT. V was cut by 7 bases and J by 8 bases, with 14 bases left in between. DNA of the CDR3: TGTGCCAGCACAGGACGGATCCTCGGCTACACCTTC. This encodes CASTGRILGYTF.

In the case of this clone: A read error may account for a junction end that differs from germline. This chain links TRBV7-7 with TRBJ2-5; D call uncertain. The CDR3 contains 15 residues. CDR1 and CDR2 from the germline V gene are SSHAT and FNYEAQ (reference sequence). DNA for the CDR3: TGTGCTAGCAGCTCGTCCCCGGCCAACCAAGAGACCCAGTACTTC. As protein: CASSSSPANQETQYF.

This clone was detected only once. The CDR3 protein is CSVGMMDTQYF. The CDR3 coding sequence is TGCAGTGTGGGGATGATGGATACGCAGTATTTT. This rearrangement joins TRBV20-1 to TRBJ2-3, with D uncertain. CDR1 and CDR2 (germline): DFQATT, SNEGSKA (reference sequence). Trimming shortened V by 7 bases and J by 6 bases, and 11 bases separated the two germline ends. The CDR3 is 11 amino acids.

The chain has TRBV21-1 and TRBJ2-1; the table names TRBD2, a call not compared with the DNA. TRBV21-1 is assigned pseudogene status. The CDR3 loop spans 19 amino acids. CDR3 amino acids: CASKCGADSGLASYNEQFF. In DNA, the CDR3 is TGTGCCAGCAAATGTGGGGCGGACTCGGGACTAGCCTCTTACAATGAGCAGTTCTTC.

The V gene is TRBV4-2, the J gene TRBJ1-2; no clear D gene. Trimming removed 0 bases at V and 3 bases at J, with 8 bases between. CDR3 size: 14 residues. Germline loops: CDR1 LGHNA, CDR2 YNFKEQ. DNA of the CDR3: TGTGCCAGCAGCCAAGATTTAAGATACTATGGCTACACCTTC. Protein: CASSQDLRYYGYTF.

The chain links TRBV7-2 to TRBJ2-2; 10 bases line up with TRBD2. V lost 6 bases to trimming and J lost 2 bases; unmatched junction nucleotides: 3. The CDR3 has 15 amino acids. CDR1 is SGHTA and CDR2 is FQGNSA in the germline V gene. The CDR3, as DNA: TGTGCCAGCAGTCGACTAGCGGGTAACACCGGGGAGCTGTTTTTT. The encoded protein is CASSRLAGNTGELFF. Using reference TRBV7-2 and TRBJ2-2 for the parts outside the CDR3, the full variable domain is GAGVSQSPSNKVTEKGKDVELRCDPISGHTALYWYRQSLGQGLEFLIYFQGNSAPDKSGLPSDRFSAERTGGSVSTLTIQRTQQEDSAVYLCASSRLAGNTGELFFGEGSRLTVL.

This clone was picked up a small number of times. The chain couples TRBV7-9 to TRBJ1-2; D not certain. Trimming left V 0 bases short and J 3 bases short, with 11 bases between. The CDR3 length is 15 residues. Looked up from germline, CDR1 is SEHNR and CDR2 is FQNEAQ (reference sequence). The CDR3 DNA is TGTGCCAGCAGCTTAGCGTTACTGCAAGACTATGGCTACACCTTC. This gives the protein CASSLALLQDYGYTF.

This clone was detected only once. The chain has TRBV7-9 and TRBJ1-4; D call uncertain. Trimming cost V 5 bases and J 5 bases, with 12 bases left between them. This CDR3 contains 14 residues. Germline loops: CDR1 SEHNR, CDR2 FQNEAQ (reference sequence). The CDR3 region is CASSPGRGNEKLFF. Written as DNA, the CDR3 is TGTGCCAGCAGCCCAGGTCGGGGAAATGAAAAACTGTTTTTT.

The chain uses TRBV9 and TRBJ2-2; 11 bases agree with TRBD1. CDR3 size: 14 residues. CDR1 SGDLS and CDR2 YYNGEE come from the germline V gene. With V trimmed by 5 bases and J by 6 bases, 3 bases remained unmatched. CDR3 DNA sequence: TGTGCCAGCAGAGGGGACAGGGGGTCCGGGGAGCTGTTTTTT. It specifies CASRGDRGSGELFF.

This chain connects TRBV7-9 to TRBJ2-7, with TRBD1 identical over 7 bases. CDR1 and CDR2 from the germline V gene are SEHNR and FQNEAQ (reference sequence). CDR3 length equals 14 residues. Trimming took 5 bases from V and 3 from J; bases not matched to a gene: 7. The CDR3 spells CASSGRQGDYEQYF. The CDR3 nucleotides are TGTGCCAGCAGCGGCCGACAGGGAGACTACGAGCAGTACTTC. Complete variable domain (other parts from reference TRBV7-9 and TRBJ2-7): DTGVSQNPRHKITKRGQNVTFRCDPISEHNRLYWYRQTLGQGPEFLTYFQNEAQLEKSRLLSDRFSAERPKGSFSTLEIQRTEQGDSAMYLCASSGRQGDYEQYFGPGTRLTVT.

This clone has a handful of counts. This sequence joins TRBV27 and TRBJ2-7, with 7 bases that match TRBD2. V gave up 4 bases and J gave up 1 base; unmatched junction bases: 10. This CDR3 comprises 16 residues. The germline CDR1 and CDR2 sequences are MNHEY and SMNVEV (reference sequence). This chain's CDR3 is CASSSLGGSKSYEQYF. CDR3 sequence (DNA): TGTGCCAGCAGTTCCCTCGGCGGGAGTAAGTCCTACGAGCAGTACTTC.

The CDR3 loop is CASSLGAGVAYGYTF. Here the CDR3 DNA reads TGTGCCAGCAGCTTAGGGGCAGGGGTGGCCTATGGCTACACCTTC. The chain links TRBV7-9 to TRBJ1-2; D might be TRBD1 (6 bases). With 1 base removed from V and 4 bases from J, the gap between germline ends came to 13 bases. This CDR3 is 15 amino acids long. CDR1 and CDR2 from the germline V gene are SEHNR and FQNEAQ (reference sequence).

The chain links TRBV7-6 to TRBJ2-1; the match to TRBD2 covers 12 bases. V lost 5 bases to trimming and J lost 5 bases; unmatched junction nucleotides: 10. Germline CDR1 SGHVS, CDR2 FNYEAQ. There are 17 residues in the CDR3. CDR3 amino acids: CASSHRTSGKGDNEQFF. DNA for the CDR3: TGTGCCAGCAGCCATCGGACTAGCGGGAAAGGGGACAATGAGCAGTTCTTC.

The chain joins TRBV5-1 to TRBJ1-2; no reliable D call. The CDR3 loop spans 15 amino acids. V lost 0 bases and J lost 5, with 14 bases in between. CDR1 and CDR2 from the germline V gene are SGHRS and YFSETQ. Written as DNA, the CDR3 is TGCGCCAGCAGCTTGGATCCCTCGGGCGGGTATGGCTACACCTTC. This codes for CASSLDPSGGYGYTF.

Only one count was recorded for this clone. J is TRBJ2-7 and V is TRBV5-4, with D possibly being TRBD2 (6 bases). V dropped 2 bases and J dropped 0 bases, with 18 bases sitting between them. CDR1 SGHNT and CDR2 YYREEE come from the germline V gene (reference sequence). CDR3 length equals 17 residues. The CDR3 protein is CASSLGNSGPPSYEQYF. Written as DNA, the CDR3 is TGTGCCAGCAGCTTAGGTAATAGCGGACCCCCCTCCTACGAGCAGTACTTC.

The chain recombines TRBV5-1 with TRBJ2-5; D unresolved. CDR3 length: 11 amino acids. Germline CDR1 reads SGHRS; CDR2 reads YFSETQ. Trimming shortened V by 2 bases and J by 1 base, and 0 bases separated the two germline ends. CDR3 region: CASSFQETQYF. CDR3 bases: TGCGCCAGCAGCTTCCAAGAGACCCAGTACTTC.

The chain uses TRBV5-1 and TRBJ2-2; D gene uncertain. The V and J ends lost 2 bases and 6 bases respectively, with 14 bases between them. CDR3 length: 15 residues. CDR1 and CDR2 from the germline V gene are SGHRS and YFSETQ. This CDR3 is CASSFDGVGAGELFF. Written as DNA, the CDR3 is TGCGCCAGCAGCTTCGATGGGGTTGGGGCCGGGGAGCTGTTTTTT.

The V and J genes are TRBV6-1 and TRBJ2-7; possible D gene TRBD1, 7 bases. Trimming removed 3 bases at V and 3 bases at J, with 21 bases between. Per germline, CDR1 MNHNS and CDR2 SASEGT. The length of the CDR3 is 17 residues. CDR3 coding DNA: TGTGCCAGCAGTGAGCGGGACAGTTCGGAATTTTTCTACGAGCAGTACTTC. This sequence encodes CASSERDSSEFFYEQYF.

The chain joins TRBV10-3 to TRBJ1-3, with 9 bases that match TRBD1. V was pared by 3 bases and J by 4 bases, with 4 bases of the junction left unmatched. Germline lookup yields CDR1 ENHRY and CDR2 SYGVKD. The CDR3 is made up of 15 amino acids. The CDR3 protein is CAISDPGQGGNTIYF. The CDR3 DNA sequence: TGTGCCATCAGTGACCCGGGACAGGGAGGAAACACCATATATTTT.